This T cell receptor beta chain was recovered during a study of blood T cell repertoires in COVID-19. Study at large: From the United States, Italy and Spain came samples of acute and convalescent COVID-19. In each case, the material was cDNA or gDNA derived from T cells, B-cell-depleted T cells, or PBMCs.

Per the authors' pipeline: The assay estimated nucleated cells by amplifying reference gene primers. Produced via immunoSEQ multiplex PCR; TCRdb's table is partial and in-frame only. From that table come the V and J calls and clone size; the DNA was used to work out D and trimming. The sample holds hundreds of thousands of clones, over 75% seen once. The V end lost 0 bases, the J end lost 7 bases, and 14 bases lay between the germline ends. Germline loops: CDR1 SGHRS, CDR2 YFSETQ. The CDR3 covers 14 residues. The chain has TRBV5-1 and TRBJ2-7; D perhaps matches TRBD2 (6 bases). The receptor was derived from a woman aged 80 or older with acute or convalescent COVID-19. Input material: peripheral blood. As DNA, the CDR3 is TGCGCCAGCAGCTTGGCCCGACTAGAAAGTGAGCAGTACTTC. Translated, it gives CASSLARLESEQYF.